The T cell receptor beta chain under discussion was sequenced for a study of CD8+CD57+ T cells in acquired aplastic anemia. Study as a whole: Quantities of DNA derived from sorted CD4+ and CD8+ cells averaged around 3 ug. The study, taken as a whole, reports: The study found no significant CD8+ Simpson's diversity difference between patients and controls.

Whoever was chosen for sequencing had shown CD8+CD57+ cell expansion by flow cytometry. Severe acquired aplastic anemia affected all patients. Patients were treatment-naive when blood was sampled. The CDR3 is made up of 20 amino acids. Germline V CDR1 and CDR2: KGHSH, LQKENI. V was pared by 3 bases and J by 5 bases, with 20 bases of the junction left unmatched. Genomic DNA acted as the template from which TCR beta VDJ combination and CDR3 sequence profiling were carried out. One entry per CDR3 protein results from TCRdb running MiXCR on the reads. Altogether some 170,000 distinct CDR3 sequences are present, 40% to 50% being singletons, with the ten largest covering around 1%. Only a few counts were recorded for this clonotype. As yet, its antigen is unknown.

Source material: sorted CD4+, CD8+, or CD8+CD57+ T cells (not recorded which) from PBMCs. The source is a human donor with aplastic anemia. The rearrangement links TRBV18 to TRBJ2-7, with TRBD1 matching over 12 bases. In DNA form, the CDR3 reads TGTGCCAGCTCACCCCGACCTGGGACAGGGGGCGTCCATCTTTCGGACGAGCAGTACTTC. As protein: CASSPRPGTGGVHLSDEQYF.